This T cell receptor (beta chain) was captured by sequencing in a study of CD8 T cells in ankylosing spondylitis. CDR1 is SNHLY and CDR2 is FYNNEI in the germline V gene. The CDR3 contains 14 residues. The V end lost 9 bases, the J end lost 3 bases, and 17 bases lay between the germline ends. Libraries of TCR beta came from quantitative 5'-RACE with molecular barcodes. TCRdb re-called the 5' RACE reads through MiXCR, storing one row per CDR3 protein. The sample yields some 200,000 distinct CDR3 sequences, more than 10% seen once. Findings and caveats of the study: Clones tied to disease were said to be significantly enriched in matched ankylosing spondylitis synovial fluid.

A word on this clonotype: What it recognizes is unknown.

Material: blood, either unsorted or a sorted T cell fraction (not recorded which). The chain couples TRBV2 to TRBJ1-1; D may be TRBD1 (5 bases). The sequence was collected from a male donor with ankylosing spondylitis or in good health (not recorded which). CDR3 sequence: CASFGGTLDTEAFF. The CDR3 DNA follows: TGTGCCAGTTTCGGGGGAACTCTGGACACTGAAGCTTTCTTT.